Shown below are 20 T cell receptor beta chains from a single sample sequenced in a study of blood T cell repertoires in COVID-19. TCRdb's table, derived via immunoSEQ multiplex PCR, lists solely in-frame clones and lacks some. The sample holds around 60,000 clones, approximately 86% seen once. Sequenced input: peripheral blood. The receptors originated from a human donor in a cohort sampled during active COVID-19.

The gene calls are TRBV7-8 and TRBJ2-6, with a tentative D call TRBD1 (6 bases). In germline, CDR1 is SGHVS, CDR2 FQNEAQ. The CDR3 runs to 18 residues. The germline V and J ends were trimmed by 5 bases and 0 bases, with 17 bases remaining between them. The CDR3 spells CASSPRDMRYSGANVLTF. Written as DNA, the CDR3 is TGTGCCAGCAGCCCCCGGGACATGCGATACTCTGGGGCCAACGTCCTGACTTTC.

V usage is TRBV5-8 and J usage is TRBJ1-4; 9 bases align to TRBD1. The germline CDR1 and CDR2 sequences are SGHTS and YDEGEE. V gave up 4 bases and J gave up 7 bases; unmatched junction bases: 14. This CDR3 is 17 amino acids long. The CDR3 DNA is TGTGCCAGCAGCCAAGTAGACAGGGGGAGAAAAGGTGAAAAACTGTTTTTT. It is translated as CASSQVDRGRKGEKLFF.

The chain carries TRBV19 and TRBJ1-3, with no clear D. Germline assignment: CDR1 LNHDA and CDR2 SQIVND (reference sequence). The CDR3 runs to 11 residues. V lost 8 bases, J lost 4 bases, and 6 bases lay in between. CDR3 residues: CASSVGNTIYF. The CDR3 bases are TGTGCCAGTTCGGTCGGAAACACCATATATTTT.

The rearrangement uses TRBV15 and TRBJ2-4, with unresolved D. The CDR3 is 16 amino acids. Germline CDR1 LNHNV, CDR2 YYDKDF (reference sequence). V lost 5 bases to trimming and J lost 0 bases, with 14 bases between them. CDR3 sequence reads: CATSDQDLLAKNIQYF. CDR3 coding DNA: TGTGCCACCAGCGATCAAGATTTACTAGCCAAAAACATTCAGTACTTC.

The chain combines TRBV27 with TRBJ1-1; D ambiguous. CDR3 size: 13 residues. The V end was cut by 8 bases, the J end by 4 bases, with 14 bases between. CDR1 is MNHEY and CDR2 is SMNVEV in the germline V gene (reference sequence). CDR3 protein: CASLTLGSTEAFF. In nucleotides, the CDR3 is TGTGCCAGCCTTACACTAGGGAGCACTGAAGCTTTCTTT.

This chain joins TRBV7-2 and TRBJ2-1; perhaps TRBD2 as D (6 bases). Trimming pared 3 bases from V and 3 bases from J, leaving 6 bases between. Germline V CDR1 and CDR2: SGHTA, FQGNSA. This CDR3 region has 13 residues. Written as DNA, the CDR3 is TGTGCCAGCAGCTTGACTAGCTACAATGAGCAGTTCTTC. It specifies CASSLTSYNEQFF.

This chain connects TRBV21-1 to TRBJ2-4; the DNA was not used to check the table's D call, TRBD2. TRBV21-1 is labeled a pseudogene. The CDR3 runs 15 residues. CDR3 sequence: CASSKGGRAKNIQYF. The CDR3, as DNA: TGTGCCAGCAGCAAAGGCGGGCGAGCCAAAAACATTCAGTACTTC.

The chain employs TRBV7-3 and TRBJ1-2; the match to TRBD1 covers 8 bases. With 6 bases clipped from V and 4 bases from J, the junction kept 1 base outside the gene matches. Germline V lookup: CDR1 SGHTA, CDR2 FQGTGA. This CDR3 is built from 12 residues. The CDR3 DNA sequence: TGTGCCAGCAGTACAGGGGGCTATGGCTACACCTTC. Residues: CASSTGGYGYTF.

This rearrangement joins TRBV19 to TRBJ1-2; 9 bases agree with TRBD1. Losses at the gene ends were 6 bases for V and 2 bases for J; bases not matched to a gene: 10. This CDR3 is built from 16 residues. CDR1 LNHDA and CDR2 SQIVND come from the germline V gene (reference sequence). CDR3 residues: CASRPNRQGGNYGYTF. The CDR3 DNA sequence: TGTGCCAGTAGACCAAACAGACAGGGGGGCAACTATGGCTACACCTTC.

The chain carries TRBV5-4 and TRBJ1-4; the match to TRBD1 covers 9 bases. CDR3 length: 15 residues. V gave up 0 bases and J gave up 4 bases; unmatched junction bases: 1. Germline CDR1 reads SGHNT; CDR2 reads YYREEE (reference sequence). The CDR3 protein is CASSLGDRDNEKLFF. As DNA, the CDR3 is TGTGCCAGCAGCTTGGGGGACAGGGATAATGAAAAACTGTTTTTT.

The chain joins TRBV23-1 to TRBJ1-3, with D tentatively TRBD1 (6 bases). TRBV23-1 is filed as an ORF, its function uncertain. Trimming cost V 10 bases and J 2 bases, with 9 bases left between them. This CDR3 is 12 amino acids long. The DNA of the CDR3 is TGCGCCAATACAGGGCCTGGAAACACCATATATTTT. As protein: CANTGPGNTIYF.

This chain links TRBV19 with TRBJ2-7, with D uncertain. Looked up from germline, CDR1 is LNHDA and CDR2 is SQIVND (reference sequence). V was shortened by 6 bases and J by 2 bases, with 11 bases between the two germline ends. This CDR3 comprises 13 residues. The CDR3 sequence is CASSNELTYEQYF. The CDR3, as DNA: TGTGCCAGTAGCAACGAACTTACCTACGAGCAGTACTTC.

The rearrangement links TRBV7-2 to TRBJ2-6, with 7 bases aligning to TRBD1. CDR3 length: 15 residues. Germline V CDR1 and CDR2: SGHTA, FQGNSA. V gave up 6 bases and J gave up 4 bases; unmatched junction bases: 6. In nucleotides, the CDR3 is TGTGCCAGCAGTCACAGGGGTCCAGGGGCCAACGTCCTGACTTTC. Translation gives CASSHRGPGANVLTF.

Notes on this clone: Additional DNA sequences in this sample encode the identical CDR3. V gene TRBV5-1 combines with J gene TRBJ2-7; 13 positions match TRBD2. CDR3 length equals 14 residues. Trimming at V came to 4 bases and at J to 4 bases, leaving 2 bases not matched to a gene. Germline V gene lookup returns CDR1 SGHRS and CDR2 YFSETQ. The CDR3 loop is CASSRTSGSYEQYF. The DNA of the CDR3 is TGCGCCAGCAGCCGGACTAGCGGGAGTTACGAGCAGTACTTC.

Only one count was recorded for this clone. V gene TRBV14 combines with J gene TRBJ1-1; maybe TRBD1 (5 bases). The CDR3 runs 15 residues. Trimming took off 0 bases at V and 5 bases at J, with 13 bases between the two ends. Germline V gene sequence: CDR1 SGHDN, CDR2 FVKESK. CDR3 residues: CASSQDGRGGTEAFF. The CDR3 DNA sequence: TGTGCCAGCAGCCAAGATGGGAGGGGAGGGACTGAAGCTTTCTTT.

This chain joins TRBV30 and TRBJ1-3; 9 bases map to TRBD1. Germline CDR1 GTSNPN, CDR2 SVGIG (reference sequence). There are 17 residues in the CDR3. The V gene end was trimmed by 5 bases and the J gene end by 3 bases; junction bases not matched to a gene: 14. Written as DNA, the CDR3 is TGTGCCTGGCAAAACGGAGGGACAGGGTCTTTTGGAAACACCATATATTTT. Its translation: CAWQNGGTGSFGNTIYF.

This sequence joins TRBV27 and TRBJ2-2; 9 bases fit TRBD2. The germline CDR1 and CDR2 sequences are MNHEY and SMNVEV (reference sequence). J lost 5 bases, V lost 3 bases, and 13 bases had no gene match. CDR3 length equals 18 residues. The CDR3 loop reads CASSLVELAGGPTGELFF. CDR3 bases: TGTGCCAGCAGTTTGGTAGAACTGGCGGGAGGGCCAACCGGGGAGCTGTTTTTT.

This chain connects TRBV14 to TRBJ2-7; 11 bases align to TRBD2. V shed 6 bases, J shed 0 bases, and the junction held 1 base outside the gene matches. Germline lookup yields CDR1 SGHDN and CDR2 FVKESK. CDR3 length: 14 amino acids. The CDR3 spells CASRLAGGSYEQYF. The CDR3 bases are TGTGCCAGCAGGCTAGCGGGGGGCTCCTACGAGCAGTACTTC.

The V gene is TRBV6-4, the J gene TRBJ2-2; 7 nucleotides line up with TRBD1. The V gene's germline CDR1 is MRHNA and CDR2 SNTAGT. Germline trimming cut 6 bases from V and 4 bases from J; bases unmatched to any gene: 2. This CDR3 contains 13 residues. Here the CDR3 DNA reads TGTGCCAGCAGGGGACAGATCACCGGGGAGCTGTTTTTT. Amino acid sequence: CASRGQITGELFF.

To note about this clone: Lacking the conserved final phenylalanine or tryptophan, this CDR3 likely reflects a read error. No DNA is shown, since the ends of the CDR3 on it are uncertain; the CDR3 is the one TCRdb lists. The chain joins TRBV6-5 to TRBJ2-3; the table gives TRBD1 as D, unverified against the DNA. The germline V gene encodes CDR1 MNHEY and CDR2 SVGAGI. The CDR3 is made up of 11 amino acids, end residues included. This CDR3 reads CASSTRARAGG.